Each of the 10 T cell receptor beta chains below was sequenced from the same sample in a study of blood T cell repertoires in COVID-19. TCRdb keeps only in-frame clones here, not all; method: immunoSEQ multiplex PCR. This table holds some 150,000 clones, 85% to 90% found once. The source material was peripheral blood. These TCRs come from an older woman with COVID-19, enrolled during active disease.

This chain links TRBV5-4 with TRBJ1-6; maybe TRBD1 (5 bases). The CDR3 covers 15 residues. Germline CDR1 and CDR2: SGHNT and YYREEE (reference sequence). V lost 1 base to trimming and J lost 7 bases, with 12 bases between them. The chain's CDR3 is CASSLRGIGNSPLHF. CDR3 sequence (DNA): TGTGCCAGCAGCTTGAGGGGAATAGGAAATTCACCCCTCCACTTT.

This rearrangement joins TRBV11-2 to TRBJ2-1, with 15 nucleotides matching TRBD2. Trimming removed 5 bases from V and 2 bases from J; junction bases left unmatched: 10. Germline loops: CDR1 SGHAT, CDR2 FQNNGV. This CDR3 is 19 amino acids long. The CDR3, as DNA: TGTGCCAGCAGCCTTGGGACTAGCGGGAGGAAATCACCCTACAATGAGCAGTTCTTC. Amino acid sequence: CASSLGTSGRKSPYNEQFF.

This chain joins TRBV29-1 and TRBJ2-3; 9 nucleotides match TRBD1. Trimming took 7 bases from V and 1 from J; bases not matched to a gene: 6. CDR1 and CDR2 from the germline V gene are SQVTM and ANQGSEA. The CDR3 is made up of 14 amino acids. CDR3 amino acids: CSAPRDRGTDTQYF. CDR3 sequence (DNA): TGCAGCGCTCCCCGGGACAGGGGCACAGATACGCAGTATTTT.

The gene calls are TRBV18 and TRBJ2-7, with 8 bases matching TRBD2. CDR1 is KGHSH, CDR2 LQKENI, per germline. The CDR3 sequence is 15 residues long. V lost 4 bases to trimming and J lost 7 bases; unmatched junction nucleotides: 12. CDR3 DNA: TGTGCCAGCTCACGCGAGACCGGGAGGGCCGGGGAGCAGTACTTC. Its protein is CASSRETGRAGEQYF.

This chain links TRBV2 with TRBJ2-3; the D is unclear. The CDR3 is 9 residues long. The V and J ends lost 11 bases and 2 bases respectively, with 2 bases between them. CDR1 is SNHLY and CDR2 is FYNNEI in the germline V gene. CDR3: CALTDTQYF. The CDR3 region has the DNA TGTGCCCTCACAGATACGCAGTATTTT.

The chain is built from TRBV29-1 and TRBJ1-2; 7 bases agree with TRBD1. This CDR3 has 11 residues. The germline V gene has CDR1 SQVTM and CDR2 ANQGSEA. V dropped 8 bases and J dropped 2; count of bases not matched to a gene: 2. The chain's CDR3 is CSTDRNYGYTF. The CDR3 DNA is TGCAGCACGGACAGGAACTATGGCTACACCTTC. Filled out from reference TRBV29-1 and TRBJ1-2, the complete variable domain reads SAVISQKPSRDICQRGTSLTIQCQVDSQVTMMFWYRQQPGQSLTLIATANQGSEATYESGFVIDKFPISRPNLTFSTLTVSNMSPEDSSIYLCSTDRNYGYTFGSGTRLTVV.

The V and J genes are TRBV9 and TRBJ2-3, with 12 positions matching TRBD2. The CDR3 is 18 residues long. Germline trimming cut 4 bases from V and 4 bases from J; bases unmatched to any gene: 13. Germline V lookup: CDR1 SGDLS, CDR2 YYNGEE. CDR3 protein: CASSPSGLAGGASDTQYF. The CDR3 DNA sequence: TGTGCCAGCAGCCCGAGTGGCCTAGCGGGAGGGGCATCAGATACGCAGTATTTT.

The J gene is TRBJ1-5, the V gene TRBV5-5; 10 bases map to TRBD1. The CDR3 runs to 16 residues. J lost 3 bases, V lost 4 bases, and 7 bases had no gene match. Germline V lookup: CDR1 SGHKS, CDR2 YYEKEE (reference sequence). CDR3 sequence (DNA): TGTGCCAGCAGCAATGACAGGGGGCGCGACAATCAGCCCCAGCATTTT. Protein product: CASSNDRGRDNQPQHF.

The V call is TRBV6-5, the J call TRBJ2-7; tentatively, D is TRBD2 (6 bases). Germline CDR1 is MNHEY and CDR2 is SVGAGI. This CDR3 contains 15 residues. Trimming shortened V by 6 bases and J by 6 bases, and 21 bases separated the two germline ends. The CDR3 region is CASSPDGAGWGEQYF. As DNA, the CDR3 is TGTGCCAGCAGCCCGGACGGCGCGGGATGGGGCGAGCAGTACTTC.

The gene calls are TRBV19 and TRBJ2-2; weak D call: TRBD1 (5 bases). Germline V gives CDR1 LNHDA, CDR2 SQIVND (reference sequence). V dropped 3 bases and J dropped 2 bases, with 7 bases sitting between them. The CDR3 runs 14 residues. The CDR3 is CASSMGQNTGELFF. DNA for the CDR3: TGTGCCAGTAGTATGGGGCAAAACACCGGGGAGCTGTTTTTT.